This TCR beta chain is from a study of T cell repertoires in cytomegalovirus infection. Trimming removed 5 bases from V and 2 bases from J; junction bases left unmatched: 8. CDR3 length equals 15 residues. TCRdb fed the reads into MiXCR, producing one record per CDR3 protein. The data show about 450,000 distinct CDR3 sequences, with around 32% seen just once and about 13% held by the top ten. The specimen was PBMCs. The receptor was derived from a human donor in good health (CMV status not recorded). Some clones in this sample may be carry-over from other donors' samples. The V call is TRBV12-3 or TRBV12-4, the J call TRBJ2-5, with TRBD1 matching over 7 bases. CDR3: CASSPRTGRQETQYF. The CDR3 nucleotides are TGTGCCAGCAGTCCTCGGACAGGTCGTCAAGAGACCCAGTACTTC.